One sample yielded the 15 T cell receptor beta chains listed below, sequenced in a study of PD-1 blockade in classical Hodgkin lymphoma (TCRdb year 2020). Library creation used the immunoSEQ multiplex PCR assay. TCRdb provides this immuneACCESS table in a form limited to in-frame rearrangements. Some clones are lacking; in checked studies, under half of them reflect an unresolved V gene, and why the rest are absent is not known. Within this sample are more than 35,000 clones, with 70% to 80% of them counted one time only. Clones ranked in the top ten supply roughly 9.8% of the sample. According to the study, the label for this sample's time point signals: cycle 1 day 1 (C1D1), immediately before nivolumab initiation. Relapse after autologous stem cell transplantation had occurred in all trial patients, and cohorts A, B and C were distinguished by prior brentuximab vedotin exposure. This material consisted of peripheral blood mononuclear cells (PBMCs), taken at baseline. These receptors all stem from a human donor with classical Hodgkin lymphoma.

This clone occurred a few times. The chain couples TRBV28 to TRBJ1-5, with no clear D. Trimming took 3 bases from V and 4 from J, leaving 7 bases between them. Germline V gene lookup returns CDR1 MDHEN and CDR2 SYDVKM. The CDR3 sequence is 13 residues long. CDR3 region: CASSFKVNQPQHF. Here the CDR3 DNA reads TGTGCCAGCAGTTTTAAGGTTAATCAGCCCCAGCATTTT.

This clone came up a few times. This chain uses TRBV7-9 with TRBJ1-5; 7 bases match TRBD1. The CDR3 runs 14 residues. Trimming took 3 bases from V and 5 from J; bases not matched to a gene: 4. Germline assignment: CDR1 SEHNR and CDR2 FQNEAQ (reference sequence). CDR3 in amino acids: CASSLGQPHQPQHF. The CDR3 DNA follows: TGTGCCAGCAGCTTGGGACAGCCCCATCAGCCCCAGCATTTT.

The J gene is TRBJ2-1, the V gene TRBV6-5, with a tentative D call TRBD2 (5 bases). The germline gives CDR1 MNHEY, CDR2 SVGAGI. The CDR3 consists of 16 residues. With 3 bases removed from V and 5 bases from J, the gap between germline ends came to 17 bases. The CDR3 DNA reads TGTGCCAGCAGTTATCGAGGAGGCAATTCTAACAATGAGCAGTTCTTC. This codes for CASSYRGGNSNNEQFF.

The V call is TRBV11-2, the J call TRBJ2-1; TRBD2 matches 14 bases. V was pared by 5 bases and J by 6 bases, with 6 bases of the junction left unmatched. The V gene's germline CDR1 is SGHAT and CDR2 FQNNGV. This CDR3 has 16 residues. CDR3: CASSPRLAGGSNEQFF. CDR3 nucleotides: TGTGCCAGCAGCCCTCGACTAGCGGGAGGGAGCAATGAGCAGTTCTTC.

This clone was observed a single time. The V call is TRBV6-1, the J call TRBJ2-3; 8 bases line up with TRBD2. CDR3 size: 13 residues. V trimming: 5 bases; J trimming: 8 bases; junction bases outside the gene matches: 6. CDR1 and CDR2 from the germline V gene are MNHNS and SASEGT. The CDR3 here is CASSPSGLATQYF. As DNA, the CDR3 is TGTGCCAGCAGTCCCTCCGGACTAGCTACGCAGTATTTT.

The CDR3 DNA is TGTGCCAGCAGCTATGGCCCGGGACGAGTAACCGGGGAGCTGTTTTTT. Its protein product is CASSYGPGRVTGELFF. The chain employs TRBV7-8 and TRBJ2-2; D might be TRBD1 or TRBD2, each matching 5 bases. The CDR3 loop spans 16 amino acids. Trimming took off 4 bases at V and 5 bases at J, with 17 bases between the two ends. Germline V gene lookup returns CDR1 SGHVS and CDR2 FQNEAQ.

The rearrangement links TRBV29-1 to TRBJ1-3; D gene unclear. The CDR3 is 12 amino acids. Germline V CDR1 and CDR2: SQVTM, ANQGSEA. The V and J ends lost 7 bases and 3 bases respectively, with 10 bases between them. CDR3 region: CSGTYGGNTIYF. In DNA form, the CDR3 reads TGCAGCGGGACCTACGGTGGAAACACCATATATTTT.

The chain links TRBV28 to TRBJ1-2; D not certain. Germline CDR1 is MDHEN and CDR2 is SYDVKM. V shed 1 base and J shed 7 bases, with 19 bases lying between them. This CDR3 contains 16 residues. CDR3 sequence: CASSLLLRGPLGGYTF. The CDR3 DNA reads as TGTGCCAGCAGTTTATTATTACGTGGCCCCTTGGGTGGCTACACCTTC.

J is TRBJ2-1 and V is TRBV9, with TRBD2 matching over 10 bases. CDR1 and CDR2 (germline): SGDLS, YYNGEE. J lost 3 bases, V lost 0 bases, and 0 bases had no gene match. This CDR3 contains 15 residues. The CDR3 bases are TGTGCCAGCAGCGTAGGGACTAGCGGCTACAATGAGCAGTTCTTC. Amino acid sequence: CASSVGTSGYNEQFF.

This chain connects TRBV6-6 to TRBJ1-4, with D perhaps matching TRBD1 (5 bases). Germline CDR1 MNHNY, CDR2 SVGAGI (reference sequence). The length of the CDR3 is 13 residues. The CDR3 coding sequence is TGTGCTACCGGTAGGGGTGCTAATGAAAAACTGTTTTTT. Its translation: CATGRGANEKLFF.

The chain recombines TRBV19 with TRBJ2-4, with D unclear. The CDR3 extends over 16 amino acids. V was shortened by 1 base and J by 0 bases, with 10 bases between the two germline ends. Per the germline V gene, CDR1 is LNHDA and CDR2 is SQIVND (reference sequence). This CDR3 is CASSIGYALAKNIQYF. Written as DNA, the CDR3 is TGTGCCAGTAGTATAGGCTACGCCCTAGCCAAAAACATTCAGTACTTC. The full variable domain, with the rest looked up from reference TRBV19 and TRBJ2-4, is DGGITQSPKYLFRKEGQNVTLSCEQNLNHDAMYWYRQDPGQGLRLIYYSQIVNDFQKGDIAEGYSVSREKKESFPLTVTSAQKNPTAFYLCASSIGYALAKNIQYFGAGTRLSVL.

The chain has TRBV6-5 and TRBJ2-5; tentatively, D is TRBD2 (5 bases). The CDR3 spans 13 residues. Between the trimmed V and J ends, which lost 6 bases and 1 base, there was a span of 9 bases. Germline V CDR1 and CDR2: MNHEY, SVGAGI. In nucleotides, the CDR3 is TGTGCCAGCAGCAAACTAGGCCAAGAGACCCAGTACTTC. Amino acids: CASSKLGQETQYF.

The chain carries TRBV29-1 and TRBJ2-1; TRBD1 agrees at 12 bases. Germline V gene sequence: CDR1 SQVTM, CDR2 ANQGSEA. This CDR3 is 16 amino acids long. With V trimmed by 7 bases and J by 1 base, 8 bases remained unmatched. The CDR3 loop is CSALGQGATSYNEQFF. For the CDR3, the DNA is TGCAGCGCCTTGGGACAGGGGGCAACATCCTACAATGAGCAGTTCTTC.

J is TRBJ1-6 and V is TRBV2; the D is unclear. Germline V gives CDR1 SNHLY, CDR2 FYNNEI. The CDR3 has 14 residues. The germline V and J ends were trimmed by 2 bases and 13 bases, with 15 bases remaining between them. The CDR3 sequence: CASSERTTLRPLHF. The DNA of the CDR3 is TGTGCCAGCAGTGAAAGGACGACCCTTCGGCCCCTCCACTTT.

V is TRBV7-3 and J is TRBJ1-3; D remains ambiguous. Germline V gives CDR1 SGHTA, CDR2 FQGTGA. The CDR3 sequence is 15 residues long. The V end was cut by 5 bases, the J end by 4 bases, with 15 bases between. The CDR3 nucleotides read TGTGCCAGCAGCCCACGGGGAACGCTCGGAAACACCATATATTTT. This codes for CASSPRGTLGNTIYF.